The source of this T cell receptor (beta chain) is a study of blood T cell repertoires in COVID-19 (dated by TCRdb to about 2020). About the full investigation: The collaborator samples originated in the United States, Italy and Spain and spanned the acute and convalescent phases of COVID-19. The prospective study material was composed of cDNA or gDNA derived from T cells, B-cell-depleted T cells, or PBMCs. Subjects who had been exposed to COVID-19, were actively infected with it, or had recovered from it provided the deeply sampled blood TCRbeta repertoires that made up the dataset. The repertoires were released in a freely available public database meant as a resource for research on the immune response to SARS-CoV-2. The samples were drawn from two sources: the first 160 participants of the ongoing ImmuneRACE study, and 1,000 to 1,500 subjects contributed by 6 global collaborators. The sample metadata nearly always contained a de-identified subject ID, COVID-19 status, age in years and sex. Where available, HLA class I and class II types were taken from metadata supplied by the sample provider and were not determined by assay-based typing. Findings and caveats that apply to the study as a whole: How much clinical and demographic metadata was included differed by source and by participant, and the metadata was provided uncurated.

The junction shows trimming of 2 bases on V and 2 bases on J, plus 10 bases between the germline ends. The CDR3 spans 14 residues, from the cysteine through the phenylalanine. The entry retains the CDR3 DNA only, 42 bases that are in frame from base 1. The germline V gene (reference sequence) specifies MNHEY as CDR1 and SMNVEV as CDR2. TCRbeta CDR3 regions were amplified from genomic DNA using the immunoSEQ Assay, a bias-controlled multiplex PCR. In the authors' own workflow: The number of nucleated cells in each sample was estimated by amplification of reference gene primers within the assay. Sequence reads were collapsed and filtered to measure the absolute abundance of every unique TCRbeta CDR3 rearrangement. For each sample, productive Simpson clonality was calculated as the square root of Simpson's diversity index over productive rearrangements. As stored in TCRdb, this immuneACCESS dataset retains in-frame rearrangements with V and J assigned. A fraction of the clones does not appear; measured against another copy, unresolved V genes explain less than half of the discrepancy, and the remainder lacks a known reason. V, J and clone size are taken as reported in that table, and D and trimming were inferred from the DNA itself. This sample holds some 250,000 clones; 86% were observed only once. About 2.2% of the sample is taken by the ten largest.

Worth noting for this clone: Its recognized antigen is unknown. No base quality values were provided; no much bigger clone lies one nucleotide off.

A second Seattle source provided samples from volunteer blood donors who had recovered from COVID-19. Each collaborating institution followed its own protocols to collect whole blood in K2EDTA tubes. For TCRbeta analysis, collaborator samples were shipped as frozen whole blood, as isolated PBMCs, or as DNA extracted from either sample type. This receptor was obtained from a man aged 25 to 45 who had recovered from COVID-19. The sample was peripheral blood. The sequence is built from TRBV27 and TRBJ2-7; too little of a D gene remains to name it. The CDR3 has the sequence CASSLGRPTYEQYF. The nucleotide sequence is given as TGTGCCAGCAGTTTAGGCAGGCCTACCTACGAGCAGTACTTC.